Following are 23 T cell receptor beta chains from one sample sequenced in a study of Ad26.COV2.S vaccination and SARS-CoV-2 variants. Treatment meaning: 19 received Ad26.COV2.S at low or high dose, single or two shots; 5 received placebo; per-sample allocation not given. It was on day 63 after the first vaccine or placebo injection that samples were taken. TCRdb keeps only in-frame clones here, not all; method: immunoSEQ multiplex PCR. The sample holds hundreds of thousands of clones, about 86% seen once. Here the sequenced sample was peripheral blood, taken in a trial of Ad26.COV2.S vaccine versus placebo. The receptors come from a person aged 18-60 years who received the Ad26.COV2.S COVID-19 vaccine or a placebo.

This clone has only one observation. This specimen includes other DNA sequences encoding the same CDR3. This rearrangement joins TRBV28 to TRBJ1-2, with D possibly TRBD1 on 6 matching bases. The CDR3 is 13 residues long. V lost 3 bases and J lost 5, with 10 bases in between. The V gene's germline CDR1 is MDHEN and CDR2 SYDVKM. CDR3 in amino acids: CASSFGQSYGYTF. CDR3 coding DNA: TGTGCCAGCAGTTTTGGACAGAGTTATGGCTACACCTTC.

This clone was counted between two and nine times. The rearrangement links TRBV4-1 to TRBJ1-1; D uncertain. V was pared by 6 bases and J by 0 bases, with 8 bases between. The CDR3 length is 13 residues. CDR1 is MGHRA, CDR2 YSYEKL, per germline. CDR3 in amino acids: CASRGLMNTEAFF. CDR3 nucleotide sequence: TGCGCCAGCAGGGGTCTGATGAACACTGAAGCTTTCTTT.

This clone occurred once. The rearrangement joins TRBV25-1 to TRBJ2-1; D may be TRBD2 (5 bases). Between the trimmed V and J ends, which lost 4 bases and 0 bases, there was a span of 13 bases. CDR1 MGHDK and CDR2 SYGVNS come from the germline V gene. This CDR3 is 16 amino acids long. The CDR3 bases are TGTGCCAGCAGTGGGATCTCTGGGAGCTCCTACAATGAGCAGTTCTTC. Translated, it gives CASSGISGSSYNEQFF.

In the case of this clone: The same CDR3 arises from other DNA sequences in this sample as well. This chain links TRBV28 with TRBJ2-7; D remains unclear. The V and J ends lost 8 bases and 2 bases respectively, with 4 bases between them. This CDR3 is 10 amino acids long. Germline-derived CDR1 and CDR2 are MDHEN and SYDVKM. The CDR3 nucleotides read TGTGCCAGCGGGGCCTACGAGCAGTACTTC. Translation: CASGAYEQYF.

V gene TRBV21-1 combines with J gene TRBJ2-3; TRBD2 was called by the table and not checked on the DNA. TRBV21-1 counts as a pseudogene. The CDR3 is 16 residues long. This CDR3 reads CASSPTRGLAEDTQYF. CDR3 DNA sequence: TGTGCCAGCAGCCCGACAAGGGGACTAGCGGAAGATACGCAGTATTTT.

V usage is TRBV2 and J usage is TRBJ2-1, with a tentative D call TRBD2 (5 bases). V was trimmed by 5 bases and J by 6 bases, leaving 8 bases between them. The CDR3 runs 12 residues. In germline, CDR1 is SNHLY, CDR2 FYNNEI. For the CDR3, the DNA is TGTGCCAGCAGTCGACTATTCAATGAGCAGTTCTTC. It translates to CASSRLFNEQFF.

V gene TRBV7-9 combines with J gene TRBJ2-1, with D unclear. The CDR3 is made up of 14 amino acids. Germline-derived CDR1 and CDR2 are SEHNR and FQNEAQ (reference sequence). The germline V and J ends were trimmed by 4 bases and 5 bases, with 12 bases remaining between them. CDR3 in DNA: TGTGCCAGCAGCTCCCGACGCGAGGACAATGAGCAGTTCTTC. This translates into CASSSRREDNEQFF.

This sequence joins TRBV7-9 and TRBJ1-1, with TRBD1 as a possible D gene (5 bases). The CDR3 extends over 14 amino acids. Between the trimmed V and J ends, which lost 5 bases and 4 bases, there was a span of 14 bases. Germline CDR1 and CDR2: SEHNR and FQNEAQ (reference sequence). The CDR3 DNA is TGTGCCAGCAGCCCCCGGGGGGAAAGCACTGAAGCTTTCTTT. Amino acids: CASSPRGESTEAFF. Looking up the rest from reference TRBV7-9 and TRBJ1-1 gives the full variable domain: DTGVSQNPRHKITKRGQNVTFRCDPISEHNRLYWYRQTLGQGPEFLTYFQNEAQLEKSRLLSDRFSAERPKGSFSTLEIQRTEQGDSAMYLCASSPRGESTEAFFGQGTRLTVV.

CDR3 coding DNA: TGTGCCAGCAGTTCAGAGGGGCCGCTGTCGCAGTATTTT. Translating it yields CASSSEGPLSQYF. The chain uses TRBV7-6 and TRBJ2-3; D is possibly TRBD1 or TRBD2 (5 bases each). V was trimmed by 6 bases and J by 10 bases, leaving 17 bases between them. Germline V gene sequence: CDR1 SGHVS, CDR2 FNYEAQ. The CDR3 sequence is 13 residues long.

The chain employs TRBV10-2 and TRBJ1-1; D is uncertain. The CDR3 extends over 16 amino acids. The germline V gene encodes CDR1 WSHSY and CDR2 SAAADI. V dropped 0 bases and J dropped 3 bases, with 14 bases sitting between them. Here the CDR3 reads CASSESPRGTYTEAFF. The CDR3 coding sequence is TGCGCCAGCAGTGAGTCCCCGCGGGGTACGTACACTGAAGCTTTCTTT.

This clone was observed a handful of times. The chain uses TRBV7-9 and TRBJ2-1, with D unresolved. The CDR3 has 13 amino acids. Between the trimmed V and J ends, which lost 5 bases and 7 bases, there was a span of 12 bases. From germline, CDR1 is SEHNR and CDR2 FQNEAQ (reference sequence). This CDR3 reads CASSPPRWNEQFF. DNA for the CDR3: TGTGCCAGCAGCCCCCCCCGTTGGAATGAGCAGTTCTTC. Supplemented by reference TRBV7-9 and TRBJ2-1, the full variable domain reads DTGVSQNPRHKITKRGQNVTFRCDPISEHNRLYWYRQTLGQGPEFLTYFQNEAQLEKSRLLSDRFSAERPKGSFSTLEIQRTEQGDSAMYLCASSPPRWNEQFFGPGTRLTVL.

A few counts support this clone. The gene calls are TRBV6-6 and TRBJ1-5; TRBD1 matches 7 bases. Germline CDR1 reads MNHNY; CDR2 reads SVGAGI (reference sequence). V lost 5 bases to trimming and J lost 1 base; unmatched junction nucleotides: 2. The CDR3 is 14 amino acids. CDR3 in DNA: TGTGCCAGCAGTGACAGGGACAGCAATCAGCCCCAGCATTTT. Its translation: CASSDRDSNQPQHF.

The rearrangement joins TRBV4-2 to TRBJ2-5; no reliable D call. CDR1 is LGHNA and CDR2 is YNFKEQ in the germline V gene. The CDR3 contains 14 residues. V lost 0 bases, J lost 0 bases, and 5 bases lay in between. The CDR3 DNA reads TGTGCCAGCAGCCAAGACAGTGACCAAGAGACCCAGTACTTC. Protein: CASSQDSDQETQYF.

The J gene is TRBJ2-7, the V gene TRBV6-5, with 8 positions matching TRBD1. V lost 7 bases and J lost 0; bases outside the gene matches: 8. Germline V gives CDR1 MNHEY, CDR2 SVGAGI. The CDR3 is made up of 15 amino acids. The CDR3 is CASTRQGLNSYEQYF. The CDR3 coding sequence is TGTGCCAGCACTCGACAGGGGCTAAACTCCTACGAGCAGTACTTC.

The chain joins TRBV28 to TRBJ1-2; D is unclear. This CDR3 is built from 13 residues. The germline CDR1 and CDR2 sequences are MDHEN and SYDVKM. V lost 2 bases and J 4 bases, leaving 8 bases between the germline ends. In DNA form, the CDR3 reads TGTGCCAGCAGTTTAACATCTCCCTATGGCTACACCTTC. It translates to CASSLTSPYGYTF.

The rearrangement links TRBV18 to TRBJ2-5, with D perhaps TRBD1 (5 bases). Trimming removed 3 bases from V and 1 base from J, with 9 bases in between. Looked up from germline, CDR1 is KGHSH and CDR2 is LQKENI. The CDR3 spans 14 residues. The DNA of the CDR3 is TGTGCCAGCTCACCGGTCGACAGCCAAGAGACCCAGTACTTC. It translates to CASSPVDSQETQYF.

The chain carries TRBV27 and TRBJ2-3, with D unresolved. CDR3 length: 14 amino acids. Germline V gene data show CDR1 as MNHEY and CDR2 as SMNVEV (reference sequence). V was cut by 5 bases and J by 0 bases, with 9 bases left in between. CDR3 sequence: CASSLYSSTDTQYF. CDR3 coding DNA: TGTGCCAGCAGTCTTTATTCTAGCACAGATACGCAGTATTTT.

This clone is a singleton in its sample. The genes are TRBV6-2 or TRBV6-3 and TRBJ2-2; possibly TRBD1 for D (6 bases). The CDR3 consists of 13 residues. V lost 4 bases to trimming and J lost 13 bases, with 16 bases between them. The germline gives CDR1 MNHEY, CDR2 SVGEGT. The CDR3 nucleotides read TGTGCCAGCAGTTCGGGACACCTCCGTGGGCTGTTTTTT. It translates to CASSSGHLRGLFF.

The J gene is TRBJ1-5, the V gene TRBV5-1; 8 bases line up with TRBD1. The germline gives CDR1 SGHRS, CDR2 YFSETQ. Trimming at V came to 0 bases and at J to 1 base, leaving 6 bases not matched to a gene. The CDR3 length is 17 residues. CDR3 sequence (DNA): TGCGCCAGCAGCTTGGCCCCGACAGGGGTCAGCAATCAGCCCCAGCATTTT. Translating it yields CASSLAPTGVSNQPQHF. Using reference TRBV5-1 and TRBJ1-5 for the parts outside the CDR3, the full variable domain is KAGVTQTPRYLIKTRGQQVTLSCSPISGHRSVSWYQQTPGQGLQFLFEYFSETQRNKGNFPGRFSGRQFSNSRSEMNVSTLELGDSALYLCASSLAPTGVSNQPQHFGDGTRLSIL.

This clone was counted once. The chain uses TRBV7-3 and TRBJ2-1; D ambiguous. CDR3 length: 13 residues. CDR1 is SGHTA and CDR2 is FQGTGA in the germline V gene. V shed 2 bases and J shed 9 bases, with 11 bases lying between them. The CDR3: CASSLGSVAEQFF. As DNA, the CDR3 is TGTGCCAGCAGCTTAGGCTCTGTAGCTGAGCAGTTCTTC.

The genes are TRBV4-3 and TRBJ2-6; D is unresolved. The CDR3 has 16 residues. Germline loops: CDR1 LGHNA, CDR2 YSLEER. The germline V and J ends were trimmed by 0 bases and 1 base, with 7 bases remaining between them. CDR3 DNA: TGCGCCAGCAGCCAAGATAGCCGGTCTGGGGCCAACGTCCTGACTTTC. Translated, it gives CASSQDSRSGANVLTF.

This sequence joins TRBV6-2 or TRBV6-3 and TRBJ1-2, with D hard to call. The V end was cut by 3 bases, the J end by 2 bases, with 10 bases between. The CDR3 has 14 amino acids. Germline-derived CDR1 and CDR2 are MNHEY and SVGEGT. The DNA of the CDR3 is TGTGCCAGCAGTTATTTGTCGGGGAACTATGGCTACACCTTC. Translation: CASSYLSGNYGYTF.

The V call is TRBV5-3, the J call TRBJ2-7; 9 positions agree with TRBD2. TRBV5-3 is placed among ORFs of uncertain function. J was trimmed by 6 bases and V by 4 bases; bases with no gene match: 11. The CDR3 has 15 residues. CDR3 sequence reads: CARSRGVAGAPEQYF. For the CDR3, the DNA is TGTGCCAGAAGCCGGGGAGTAGCGGGAGCTCCCGAGCAGTACTTC.